Presented here are 27 T cell receptor beta chains from one specimen sequenced in a study of shared clonotypes between healthy human individuals (dated by TCRdb to 2019 to 2021). Library generation was performed with the immunoSEQ multiplex PCR assay. TCRdb stores this immuneACCESS table with in-frame sequences only. Part of the clones is absent; in the studies checked, under half of the shortfall reflects unresolved V genes, and no reason is known for the rest. The sample yields about 2 million clones; about 95% were counted once. The ten most abundant clones make up roughly 1.1% of the sample. CD8 naive samples consisted of CD45RO-negative cells that were positively selected for CCR7, yielding a CD45RA+CCR7+ population without TemRA cells. The sequencing input was naive CD8+ T cells sorted from blood. The cell subset or site label of this sample denotes: CD45RA+CCR7+. The source of these receptors is a man aged 18 to 30 in good health.

This chain links TRBV4-1 with TRBJ1-1, with D tentatively TRBD1 (6 bases). This CDR3 is 13 amino acids long. Looked up from germline, CDR1 is MGHRA and CDR2 is YSYEKL. V lost 5 bases to trimming and J lost 6 bases, with 13 bases between them. The chain's CDR3 is CASSDTGKSEAFF. In DNA, the CDR3 is TGCGCCAGCAGCGACACAGGGAAATCTGAAGCTTTCTTT.

Note on this clone: This sample also contains other DNA sequences that code for the same CDR3. The V gene is TRBV5-8, the J gene TRBJ2-7, with 8 bases lining up with TRBD1. CDR1 and CDR2 from the germline V gene are SGHTS and YDEGEE. This CDR3 is built from 13 residues. Germline trimming cut 3 bases from V and 4 bases from J; bases unmatched to any gene: 3. In DNA form, the CDR3 reads TGTGCCAGCAGCTATGACAGGGGATACGAGCAGTACTTC. Protein product: CASSYDRGYEQYF.

The chain couples TRBV11-2 to TRBJ2-7; the D is unclear. V lost 3 bases, J lost 7 bases, and 10 bases lay in between. The CDR3 consists of 12 residues. CDR1 is SGHAT and CDR2 is FQNNGV in the germline V gene. DNA for the CDR3: TGTGCCAGCAGCTTTGATCTGGTTGAGCAGTACTTC. The encoded protein is CASSFDLVEQYF.

Written as DNA, the CDR3 is TGCGCCAGCAGACCTACTGACAGTTACGAGCAGTACTTC. Protein sequence: CASRPTDSYEQYF. The chain joins TRBV5-1 to TRBJ2-7; weak D call: TRBD1 (5 bases). V shed 5 bases and J shed 4 bases, with 13 bases lying between them. The CDR3 is 13 residues long. Germline V gene sequence: CDR1 SGHRS, CDR2 YFSETQ.

As to this clone: The identical CDR3 is also encoded by other nucleotide sequences in the sample. The chain employs TRBV7-9 and TRBJ2-3; tentatively, D is TRBD2 (6 bases). Germline V CDR1 and CDR2: SEHNR, FQNEAQ (reference sequence). Deletions cut 1 base from V and 6 bases from J, with 8 bases between. CDR3 length: 13 amino acids. The CDR3 DNA reads as TGTGCCAGCAGCTTAGTGGCGGGGGATACGCAGTATTTT. This gives the protein CASSLVAGDTQYF.

This rearrangement joins TRBV13 to TRBJ1-2; D perhaps matches TRBD1 (5 bases). This CDR3 contains 15 residues. The germline V and J ends were trimmed by 3 bases and 5 bases, with 16 bases remaining between them. In germline, CDR1 is PRHDT, CDR2 FYEKMQ (reference sequence). The CDR3 DNA is TGTGCCAGCAGCTTCCAGGGAGGCCGACTTTATGGCTACACCTTC. As protein: CASSFQGGRLYGYTF.

The chain combines TRBV19 with TRBJ2-7; no firm D call. This CDR3 spans 13 amino acids. The germline V gene has CDR1 LNHDA and CDR2 SQIVND (reference sequence). The V and J ends lost 5 bases and 0 bases respectively, with 8 bases between them. CDR3 loop: CASSVQASYEQYF. CDR3 nucleotide sequence: TGTGCCAGTAGTGTCCAGGCCTCCTACGAGCAGTACTTC.

This clone was seen only a few times. The chain recombines TRBV5-1 with TRBJ2-5, with 13 nucleotides matching TRBD2. Germline lookup yields CDR1 SGHRS and CDR2 YFSETQ. The CDR3 length is 16 residues. V was pared by 3 bases and J by 4 bases, with 6 bases of the junction left unmatched. The DNA for the CDR3 is TGCGCCAGCAGCTCCATACTAGCGGGAGGGGGAGAGACCCAGTACTTC. The encoded protein is CASSSILAGGGETQYF.

On this clone: The same CDR3 can be traced to other DNA sequences in this sample. The chain couples TRBV30 to TRBJ2-3; D remains ambiguous. Germline lookup yields CDR1 GTSNPN and CDR2 SVGIG (reference sequence). This CDR3 has 13 residues. V shed 0 bases and J shed 2 bases, with 6 bases lying between them. The CDR3 region is CAWSVMDTDTQYF. CDR3 sequence (DNA): TGTGCCTGGAGTGTTATGGACACAGATACGCAGTATTTT. Looking up the rest from reference TRBV30 and TRBJ2-3 gives the full variable domain: SQTIHQWPATLVQPVGSPLSLECTVEGTSNPNLYWYRQAAGRGLQLLFYSVGIGQISSEVPQNLSASRPQDRQFILSSKKLLLSDSGFYLCAWSVMDTDTQYFGPGTRLTVL.

This clone occurred once. The rearrangement links TRBV2 to TRBJ1-1; no firm D call. The CDR3 contains 11 residues. Trimming left V 9 bases short and J 4 bases short, with 9 bases between. Germline lookup yields CDR1 SNHLY and CDR2 FYNNEI. DNA for the CDR3: TGTGCCAGAGAGAGTTTCACTGAAGCTTTCTTT. Its translation is CARESFTEAFF.

This clone was counted between two and nine times. Other DNA sequences in this sample translate to the same CDR3. The DNA of the CDR3 is TGTGCCAGCAGTTACTCGGACTACGAGCAGTACTTC. Translating gives CASSYSDYEQYF. The V and J genes are TRBV6-6 and TRBJ2-7; no definite D call. The CDR3 covers 12 residues. Trimming took off 0 bases at V and 3 bases at J, with 3 bases between the two ends. Per germline, CDR1 MNHNY and CDR2 SVGAGI (reference sequence).

This clone was recorded a few times. The V and J genes are TRBV6-5 and TRBJ2-7, with TRBD1 matching 8 bases. V gave up 5 bases and J gave up 4 bases; unmatched junction bases: 4. The CDR3 runs 13 residues. Germline V CDR1 and CDR2: MNHEY, SVGAGI. The CDR3 spells CASSRTGTYEQYF. As DNA, the CDR3 is TGTGCCAGCAGTCGGACAGGGACGTACGAGCAGTACTTC.

The rearrangement uses TRBV5-1 and TRBJ2-5, with 7 bases that match TRBD2. After removal of 3 bases from V and 3 bases from J, the junction contained 5 bases not matched to a gene. CDR1 SGHRS and CDR2 YFSETQ come from the germline V gene. This CDR3 is built from 14 residues. CDR3 residues: CASSSGLVEETQYF. CDR3 nucleotide sequence: TGCGCCAGCAGCTCAGGACTAGTGGAAGAGACCCAGTACTTC.

The genes are TRBV7-2 and TRBJ2-1; D may be TRBD1 (5 bases). V gave up 5 bases and J gave up 8 bases, with 22 bases separating them. Germline lookup yields CDR1 SGHTA and CDR2 FQGNSA. The CDR3 totals 16 residues. Written as DNA, the CDR3 is TGTGCCAGCAGCCCCTTCAGGACATCCACAAGCCATGAGCAGTTCTTC. Amino acid sequence: CASSPFRTSTSHEQFF.

This clone was detected only a few times. The chain couples TRBV30 to TRBJ2-3, with no clear D. The CDR3 contains 12 residues. Trimming took off 1 base at V and 4 bases at J, with 6 bases between the two ends. The germline V gene has CDR1 GTSNPN and CDR2 SVGIG (reference sequence). This chain's CDR3 is CAWSALADTQYF. The CDR3 DNA reads as TGTGCCTGGAGTGCTCTAGCAGATACGCAGTATTTT.

Turning to this clone: Other DNA sequences in this sample translate to the same CDR3. The chain uses TRBV28 and TRBJ1-2, with D unclear. The CDR3 is 12 amino acids. Germline CDR1 reads MDHEN; CDR2 reads SYDVKM. Trimming removed 5 bases at V and 5 bases at J, with 9 bases between. The CDR3 sequence is CASSLRSYGYTF. CDR3 bases: TGTGCCAGCAGTCTCCGGTCGTATGGCTACACCTTC.

CDR3 region: CASSDLLAGLYGYTF. The CDR3 region has the DNA TGTGCCAGCAGCGACCTTCTAGCAGGGCTCTATGGCTACACCTTC. J is TRBJ1-2 and V is TRBV9; TRBD1 might be the D (5 bases). This CDR3 comprises 15 residues. The germline V gene encodes CDR1 SGDLS and CDR2 YYNGEE. Trimming took off 3 bases at V and 4 bases at J, with 16 bases between the two ends.

The chain joins TRBV13 to TRBJ1-4; TRBD1 matches 8 bases. This CDR3 comprises 16 residues. Looked up from germline, CDR1 is PRHDT and CDR2 is FYEKMQ (reference sequence). Trimming cost V 5 bases and J 0 bases; bases outside gene matches: 5. This CDR3 reads CASSPGTGATNEKLFF. The CDR3 bases are TGTGCCAGCAGCCCTGGGACAGGAGCAACTAATGAAAAACTGTTTTTT. Supplemented by reference TRBV13 and TRBJ1-4, the full variable domain reads AAGVIQSPRHLIKEKRETATLKCYPIPRHDTVYWYQQGPGQDPQFLISFYEKMQSDKGSIPDRFSAQQFSDYHSELNMSSLELGDSALYFCASSPGTGATNEKLFFGSGTQLSVL.

The chain has TRBV6-6 and TRBJ2-7, with D perhaps TRBD2 (5 bases). Trimming left V 8 bases short and J 3 bases short, with 11 bases between. Looked up from germline, CDR1 is MNHNY and CDR2 is SVGAGI (reference sequence). There are 12 residues in the CDR3. CDR3 residues: CASRGEGYEQYF. In DNA, the CDR3 is TGTGCCAGCCGTGGTGAGGGCTACGAGCAGTACTTC.

The chain has TRBV5-6 and TRBJ1-4, with D possibly matching TRBD1 (6 bases). The CDR3 runs 15 residues. Germline CDR1 SGHDT, CDR2 YYEEEE. Trimming cost V 2 bases and J 8 bases, with 16 bases left between them. The CDR3 loop reads CASSFGGKGDEKLFF. CDR3 bases: TGTGCCAGCAGCTTCGGAGGCAAGGGGGACGAAAAACTGTTTTTT.

This clone was detected only once. This sequence joins TRBV7-6 and TRBJ1-6; 7 bases agree with TRBD1. Germline V gene sequence: CDR1 SGHVS, CDR2 FNYEAQ. The CDR3 sequence is 16 residues long. The ends lost 1 base at V and 8 bases at J; junction bases unmatched: 8. As DNA, the CDR3 is TGTGCCAGCAGCTTAGGCCCCCGGGACAGCCATTCACCCCTCCACTTT. Translating it yields CASSLGPRDSHSPLHF.

The V gene is TRBV27, the J gene TRBJ2-1, with 7 bases identical to TRBD2. CDR1 is MNHEY and CDR2 is SMNVEV in the germline V gene (reference sequence). J was trimmed by 3 bases and V by 5 bases; bases with no gene match: 13. The CDR3 is 17 residues long. The CDR3 DNA reads as TGTGCCAGCAGTCCAATTCGGCGGGAGATTCTCTACAATGAGCAGTTCTTC. Residues: CASSPIRREILYNEQFF.

CDR3 coding DNA: TGCAGCGTTGAAGATAAGAGGGGACCGAACACCATATATTTT. This encodes CSVEDKRGPNTIYF. This sequence joins TRBV29-1 and TRBJ1-3; D might be TRBD1 (5 bases). Trimming took off 0 bases at V and 7 bases at J, with 13 bases between the two ends. The CDR3 loop spans 14 amino acids. Germline V lookup: CDR1 SQVTM, CDR2 ANQGSEA.

On this clone itself: Other DNA sequences in the sample encode the same CDR3. The CDR3 protein is CASIGGSSYNSPLHF. CDR3 nucleotide sequence: TGTGCCAGCATTGGAGGAAGCTCCTATAATTCACCCCTCCACTTT. The chain is built from TRBV2 and TRBJ1-6, with unresolved D. The CDR3 is 15 residues long. Germline CDR1 and CDR2: SNHLY and FYNNEI. The V gene lost 7 bases and the J gene lost 0 bases, with 10 bases spanning the gap.

The chain is built from TRBV4-1 and TRBJ1-2; TRBD1 might be the D (6 bases). The germline CDR1 and CDR2 sequences are MGHRA and YSYEKL. Trimming took 1 base from V and 5 from J, leaving 14 bases between them. The CDR3 extends over 15 amino acids. The CDR3 protein is CASSQVSRDIYGYTF. The CDR3, as DNA: TGCGCCAGCAGCCAAGTCAGTCGGGACATATATGGCTACACCTTC.

The chain carries TRBV10-3 and TRBJ2-7; D tentatively fits TRBD1 or TRBD2 (5 bases each). CDR1 and CDR2 from the germline V gene are ENHRY and SYGVKD. The CDR3 is made up of 15 amino acids. Trimming pared 3 bases from V and 5 bases from J, leaving 17 bases between. The CDR3 here is CAISDTGRDENEQYF. The CDR3 DNA sequence: TGTGCCATCAGTGATACGGGCAGGGACGAAAACGAGCAGTACTTC.

The chain joins TRBV2 to TRBJ2-3; TRBD1 is a possible D gene (5 bases). V shed 3 bases and J shed 0 bases, with 13 bases lying between them. From germline, CDR1 is SNHLY and CDR2 FYNNEI. The CDR3 extends over 16 amino acids. CDR3: CASSEAQGSSTDTQYF. CDR3 bases: TGTGCCAGCAGTGAGGCGCAGGGATCTAGCACAGATACGCAGTATTTT.